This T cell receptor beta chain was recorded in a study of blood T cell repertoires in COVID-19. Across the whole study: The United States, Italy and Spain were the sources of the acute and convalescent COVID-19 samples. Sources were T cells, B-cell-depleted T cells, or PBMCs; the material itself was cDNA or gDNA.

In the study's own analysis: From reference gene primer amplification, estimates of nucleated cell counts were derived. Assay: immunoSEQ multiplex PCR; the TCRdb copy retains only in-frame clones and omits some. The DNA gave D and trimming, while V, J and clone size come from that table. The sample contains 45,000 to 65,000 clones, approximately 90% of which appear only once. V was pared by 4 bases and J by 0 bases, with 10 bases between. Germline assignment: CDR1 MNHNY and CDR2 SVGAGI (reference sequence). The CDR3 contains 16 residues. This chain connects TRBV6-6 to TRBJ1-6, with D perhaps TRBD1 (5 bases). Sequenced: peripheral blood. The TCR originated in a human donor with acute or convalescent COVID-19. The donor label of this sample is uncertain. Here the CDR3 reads CASSLQETSYNSPLHF. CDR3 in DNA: TGTGCCAGCAGTTTACAGGAGACCTCCTATAATTCACCCCTCCACTTT.